This TCR beta chain was sequenced for a study of control samples from healthy donors and cancer patients. CDR1 is LNHDA, CDR2 SQIVND, per germline (reference sequence). V dropped 2 bases and J dropped 0 bases, with 11 bases sitting between them. This CDR3 is built from 16 residues. Libraries were prepared by immunoSEQ multiplex PCR; TCRdb keeps only in-frame clonotypes and omits some of them. The table includes 130,000 or so clones, 87% detected once. A few counts support this clone. Sequences were obtained from blood. V gene TRBV19 combines with J gene TRBJ1-5; D gene unclear. The TCR sequence derives from a man aged 30-40 years in good health. For the CDR3, the DNA is TGTGCCAGTAGTATACCCGGACGGGGTAGCAATCAGCCCCAGCATTTT. Its protein is CASSIPGRGSNQPQHF.